One T cell receptor (beta chain) is described in this entry. No antigen is known for it. Negative isolation yielded CD8+ and CD4+ T cells; FACS enriched TEMRA cells. Random-hexamer reverse transcription was applied to about 0.5 to 1 ug RNA. MiXCR was run by TCRdb on the immunoSEQ multiplex PCR reads, yielding one entry per CDR3 protein. The sample lists 95,000 to 150,000 distinct CDR3 sequences, roughly 94% occurring once. The data are from a study of CD8 T cells in Susac syndrome. Study-wide findings and caveats: Among people with Susac, CD8+ clonal expansion was greatest in TEMRA cells and active patients. Susac-specific public clones were found in total CD8+ and CD8+ TEMRA repertoires, numbering roughly 15 and five, respectively.

The CDR3 extends over 14 amino acids. The chain couples TRBV21-1 to TRBJ1-5. TRBV21-1 is classified as a pseudogene. The clonotype originates from a human donor with Susac syndrome. Sequenced: CD8+ T cells from PBMCs. This CDR3 reads CASSTSYSNQPQHF. In nucleotides, the CDR3 is TGTGCCAGCAGCACCAGCTATAGCAATCAGCCCCAGCATTTT.